This T cell receptor beta chain was captured by sequencing in a study of blood T cell repertoires in COVID-19. In the original analysis: By means of reference gene primer amplification, nucleated cell counts were estimated. Sequencing was performed with immunoSEQ multiplex PCR; in TCRdb, only in-frame clones are kept and a portion is missing. The V and J calls and the clone size are those of that table, but D and trimming were determined from the DNA. The sample records around 53,000 clones, about 81% being singletons. V trimming: 2 bases; J trimming: 7 bases; junction bases outside the gene matches: 10. Germline CDR1 is GTSNPN and CDR2 is SVGIG (reference sequence). This CDR3 region has 16 residues.

The TCR sequence derives from a man between 65 and 85 years old with active COVID-19. The genes are TRBV30 and TRBJ1-6; 8 nucleotides agree with TRBD1. The material sequenced was peripheral blood. CDR3 bases: TGTGCCTGGAGTTATTTGTCCGGGACAGGAAATTCACCCCTCCACTTT. This translates into CAWSYLSGTGNSPLHF.